This TCR beta chain was obtained from a study of T cells after yellow fever vaccination. Broader study findings: FACS-sorted repertoires might harbor abundant contaminating clonotypes from the bulk population.

Universal primer sites and UMIs were introduced during 5'RACE template-switching synthesis of TCR cDNA. One entry per CDR3 protein, called by TCRdb with MiXCR from the 5' RACE reads. The top ten clones hold 18% of a sample with roughly 300,000 distinct CDR3 sequences, 6.8% of them seen once. The CDR3 loop spans 16 amino acids. The V end lost 5 bases, the J end lost 6 bases, and 23 bases lay between the germline ends. Looked up from germline, CDR1 is SGHVS and CDR2 is FQNEAQ. In the case of this clonotype: Its antigen is not known.

The source of this sequence is a man aged 18 to 30 who received the YFV17D yellow fever vaccine. The sequenced sample was PBMCs, obtained about 49 days after the first yellow fever vaccination. The V gene is TRBV7-8, the J gene TRBJ2-7; D may be TRBD2 (6 bases). The CDR3 sequence: CASSPNLTRPSREQYF. The CDR3 nucleotides are TGTGCCAGCAGCCCCAATCTGACTAGACCCTCTCGCGAGCAGTACTTC.